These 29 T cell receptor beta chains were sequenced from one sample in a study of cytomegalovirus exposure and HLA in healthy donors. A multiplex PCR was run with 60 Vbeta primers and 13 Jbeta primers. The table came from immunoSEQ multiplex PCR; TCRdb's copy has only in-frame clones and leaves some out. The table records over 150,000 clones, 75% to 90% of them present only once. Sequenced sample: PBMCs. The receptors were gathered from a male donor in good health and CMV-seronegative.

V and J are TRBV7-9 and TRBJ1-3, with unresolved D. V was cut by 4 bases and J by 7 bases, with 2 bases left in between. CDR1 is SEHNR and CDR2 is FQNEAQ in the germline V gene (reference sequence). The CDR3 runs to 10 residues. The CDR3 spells CASSSNTIYF. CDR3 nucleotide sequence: TGTGCCAGCAGCTCGAACACCATATATTTT.

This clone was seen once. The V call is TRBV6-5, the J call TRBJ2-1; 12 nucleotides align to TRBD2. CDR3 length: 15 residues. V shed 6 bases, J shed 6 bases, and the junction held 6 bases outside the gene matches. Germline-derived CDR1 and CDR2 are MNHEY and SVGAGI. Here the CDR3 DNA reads TGTGCCAGCAGCCGCGGACTAGCGGGGACCAATGAGCAGTTCTTC. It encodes CASSRGLAGTNEQFF.

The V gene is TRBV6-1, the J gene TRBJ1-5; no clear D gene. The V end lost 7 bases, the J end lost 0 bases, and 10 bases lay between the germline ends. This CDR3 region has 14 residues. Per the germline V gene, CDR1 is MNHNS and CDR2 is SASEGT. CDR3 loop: CASTKAGSNQPQHF. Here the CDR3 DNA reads TGTGCCAGCACTAAGGCAGGTAGCAATCAGCCCCAGCATTTT.

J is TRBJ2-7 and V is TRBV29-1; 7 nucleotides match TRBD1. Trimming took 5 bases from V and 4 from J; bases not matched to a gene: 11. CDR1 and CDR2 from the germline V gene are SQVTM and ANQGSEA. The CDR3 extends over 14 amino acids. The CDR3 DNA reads TGCAGCGTTCTCCAGATCGGGGACAGTTACGAGCAGTACTTC. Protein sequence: CSVLQIGDSYEQYF.

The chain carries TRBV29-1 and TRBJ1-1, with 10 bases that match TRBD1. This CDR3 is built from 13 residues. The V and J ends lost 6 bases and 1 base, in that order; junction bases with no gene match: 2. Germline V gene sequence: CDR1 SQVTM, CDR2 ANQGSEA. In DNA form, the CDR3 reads TGCAGCGTGTGGGACAGGGGGAACACTGAAGCTTTCTTT. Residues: CSVWDRGNTEAFF.

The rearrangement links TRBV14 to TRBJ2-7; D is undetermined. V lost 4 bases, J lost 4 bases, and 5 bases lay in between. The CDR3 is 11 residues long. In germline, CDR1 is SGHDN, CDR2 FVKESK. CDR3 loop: CASSPGYEQYF. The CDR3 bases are TGTGCCAGCAGCCCCGGGTACGAGCAGTACTTC.

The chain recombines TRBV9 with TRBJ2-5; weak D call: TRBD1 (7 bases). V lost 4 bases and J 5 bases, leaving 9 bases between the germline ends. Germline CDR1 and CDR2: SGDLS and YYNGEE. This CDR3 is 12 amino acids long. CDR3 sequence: CASSSGGETQYF. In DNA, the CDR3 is TGTGCCAGCAGCTCAGGGGGGGAGACCCAGTACTTC.

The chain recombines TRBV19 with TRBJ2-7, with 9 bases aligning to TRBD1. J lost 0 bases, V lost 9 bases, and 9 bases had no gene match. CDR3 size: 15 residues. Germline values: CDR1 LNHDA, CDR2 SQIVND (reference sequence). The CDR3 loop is CAREDRGRISYEQYF. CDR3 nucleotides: TGTGCCAGAGAGGACAGGGGCCGTATCTCCTACGAGCAGTACTTC.

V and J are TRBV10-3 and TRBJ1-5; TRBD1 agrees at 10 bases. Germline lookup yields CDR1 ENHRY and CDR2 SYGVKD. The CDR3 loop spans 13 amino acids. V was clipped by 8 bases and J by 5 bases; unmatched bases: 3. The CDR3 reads CAIAGTGDQPQHF. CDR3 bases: TGTGCCATCGCCGGGACAGGGGATCAGCCCCAGCATTTT.

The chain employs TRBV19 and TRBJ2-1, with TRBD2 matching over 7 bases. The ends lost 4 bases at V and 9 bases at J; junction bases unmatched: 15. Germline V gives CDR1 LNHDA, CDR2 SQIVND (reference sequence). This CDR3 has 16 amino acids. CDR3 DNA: TGTGCCAGTAGTAAAACGACTAGCCCGAACCAGGGTGAGCAGTTCTTC. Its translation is CASSKTTSPNQGEQFF.

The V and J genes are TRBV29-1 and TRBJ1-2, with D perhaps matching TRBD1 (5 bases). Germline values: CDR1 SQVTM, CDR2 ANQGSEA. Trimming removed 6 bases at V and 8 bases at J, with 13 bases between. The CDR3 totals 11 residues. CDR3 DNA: TGCAGCGTCCAGGTTGGGGGGGGCTACACCTTC. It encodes CSVQVGGGYTF.

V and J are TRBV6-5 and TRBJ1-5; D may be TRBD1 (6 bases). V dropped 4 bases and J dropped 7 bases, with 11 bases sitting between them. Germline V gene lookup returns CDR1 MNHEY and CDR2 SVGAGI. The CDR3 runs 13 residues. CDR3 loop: CASSWEQGQPQHF. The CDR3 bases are TGTGCCAGCAGTTGGGAGCAGGGGCAGCCCCAGCATTTT.

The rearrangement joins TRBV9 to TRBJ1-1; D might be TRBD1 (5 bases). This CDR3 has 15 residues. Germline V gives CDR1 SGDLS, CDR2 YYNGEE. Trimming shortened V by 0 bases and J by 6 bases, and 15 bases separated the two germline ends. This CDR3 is CASSVALDVRAEAFF. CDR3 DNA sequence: TGTGCCAGCAGCGTAGCTTTGGACGTCAGGGCTGAAGCTTTCTTT.

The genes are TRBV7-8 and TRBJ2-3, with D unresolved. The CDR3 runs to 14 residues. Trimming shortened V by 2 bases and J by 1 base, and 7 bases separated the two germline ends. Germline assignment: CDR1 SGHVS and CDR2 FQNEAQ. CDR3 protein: CASSLYTGTDTQYF. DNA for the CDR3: TGTGCCAGCAGCTTATATACGGGCACAGATACGCAGTATTTT. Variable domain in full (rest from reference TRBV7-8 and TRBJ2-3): GAGVSQSPRYKVAKRGQDVALRCDPISGHVSLFWYQQALGQGPEFLTYFQNEAQLDKSGLPSDRFFAERPEGSVSTLKIQRTQQEDSAVYLCASSLYTGTDTQYFGPGTRLTVL.

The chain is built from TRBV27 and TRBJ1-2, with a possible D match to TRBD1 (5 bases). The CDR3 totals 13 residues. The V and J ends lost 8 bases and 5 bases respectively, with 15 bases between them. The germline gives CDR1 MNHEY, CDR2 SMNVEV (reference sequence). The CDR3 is CASALTGSYGYTF. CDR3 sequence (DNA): TGTGCCAGCGCTTTAACAGGATCGTATGGCTACACCTTC.

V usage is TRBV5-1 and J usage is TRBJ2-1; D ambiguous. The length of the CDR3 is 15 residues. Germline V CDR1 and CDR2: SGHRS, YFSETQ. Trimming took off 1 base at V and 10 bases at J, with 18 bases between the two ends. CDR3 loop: CASSLRGDPELEQFF. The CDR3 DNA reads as TGCGCCAGCAGCTTGCGAGGCGACCCCGAGCTGGAGCAGTTCTTC.

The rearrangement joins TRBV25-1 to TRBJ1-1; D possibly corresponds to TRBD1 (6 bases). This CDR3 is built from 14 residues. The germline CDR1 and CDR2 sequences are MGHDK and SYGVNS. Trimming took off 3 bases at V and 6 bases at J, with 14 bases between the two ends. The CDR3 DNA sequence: TGTGCCAGCAGTGATGGGGGGGCCCTTCCTGAAGCTTTCTTT. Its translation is CASSDGGALPEAFF.

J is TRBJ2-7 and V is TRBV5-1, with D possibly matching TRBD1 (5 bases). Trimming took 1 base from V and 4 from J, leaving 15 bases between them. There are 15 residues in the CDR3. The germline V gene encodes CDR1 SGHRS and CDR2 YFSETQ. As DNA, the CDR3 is TGCGCCAGCAGCTTGCTAGGGTCAGGGTCGTACGAGCAGTACTTC. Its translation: CASSLLGSGSYEQYF.

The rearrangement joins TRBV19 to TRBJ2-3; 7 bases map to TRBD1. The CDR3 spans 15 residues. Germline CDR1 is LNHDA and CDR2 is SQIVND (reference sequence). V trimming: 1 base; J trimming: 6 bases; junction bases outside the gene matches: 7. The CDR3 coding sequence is TGTGCCAGTAGTATAGGGACAGGCGACGTGGATACGCAGTATTTT. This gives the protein CASSIGTGDVDTQYF.

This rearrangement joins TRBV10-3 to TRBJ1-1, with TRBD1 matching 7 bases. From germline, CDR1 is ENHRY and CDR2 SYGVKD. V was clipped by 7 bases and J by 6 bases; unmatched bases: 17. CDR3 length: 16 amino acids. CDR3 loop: CAITRAERQGRSEAFF. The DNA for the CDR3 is TGTGCCATCACACGCGCCGAACGACAGGGCAGGTCTGAAGCTTTCTTT.

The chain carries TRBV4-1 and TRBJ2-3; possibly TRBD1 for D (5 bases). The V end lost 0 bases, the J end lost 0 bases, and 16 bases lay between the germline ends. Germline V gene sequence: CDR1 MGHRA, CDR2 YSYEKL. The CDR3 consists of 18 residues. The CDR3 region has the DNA TGCGCCAGCAGCCAAGATCGGCGATGGGGCCCTAGCACAGATACGCAGTATTTT. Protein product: CASSQDRRWGPSTDTQYF.

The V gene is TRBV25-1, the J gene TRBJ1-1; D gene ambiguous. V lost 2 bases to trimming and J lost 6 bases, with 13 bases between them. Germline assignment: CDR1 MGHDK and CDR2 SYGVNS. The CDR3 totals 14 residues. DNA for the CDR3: TGTGCCAGCAGTGAAGTCGATCGGGGTCCTGAAGCTTTCTTT. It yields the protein CASSEVDRGPEAFF.

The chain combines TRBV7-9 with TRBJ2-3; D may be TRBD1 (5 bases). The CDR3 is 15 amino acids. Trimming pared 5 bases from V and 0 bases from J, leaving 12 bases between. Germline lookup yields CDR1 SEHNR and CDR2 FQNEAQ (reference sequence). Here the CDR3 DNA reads TGTGCCAGCAGCCCCCCAGGGTCTAGCACAGATACGCAGTATTTT. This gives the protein CASSPPGSSTDTQYF. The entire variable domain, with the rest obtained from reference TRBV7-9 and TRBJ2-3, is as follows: DTGVSQNPRHKITKRGQNVTFRCDPISEHNRLYWYRQTLGQGPEFLTYFQNEAQLEKSRLLSDRFSAERPKGSFSTLEIQRTEQGDSAMYLCASSPPGSSTDTQYFGPGTRLTVL.

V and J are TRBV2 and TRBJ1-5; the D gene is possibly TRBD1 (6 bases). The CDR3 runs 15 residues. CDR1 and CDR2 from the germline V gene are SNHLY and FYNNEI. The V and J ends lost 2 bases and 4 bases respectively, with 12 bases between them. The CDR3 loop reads CASSELQGTNQPQHF. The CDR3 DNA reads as TGTGCCAGCAGTGAATTACAGGGAACAAATCAGCCCCAGCATTTT.

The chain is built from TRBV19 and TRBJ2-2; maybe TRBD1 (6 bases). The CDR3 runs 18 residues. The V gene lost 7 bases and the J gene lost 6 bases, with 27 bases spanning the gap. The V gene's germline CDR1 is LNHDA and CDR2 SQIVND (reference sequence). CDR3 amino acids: CASTRFGQRGMLAGELFF. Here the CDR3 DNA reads TGTGCCAGTACCCGATTTGGACAGAGAGGCATGTTGGCCGGGGAGCTGTTTTTT.

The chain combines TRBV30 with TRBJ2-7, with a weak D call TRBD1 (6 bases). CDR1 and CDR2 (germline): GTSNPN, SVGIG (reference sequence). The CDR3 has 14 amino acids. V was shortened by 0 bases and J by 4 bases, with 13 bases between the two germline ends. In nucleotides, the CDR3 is TGTGCCTGGAGTGTACAGGACGGACAGTACGAGCAGTACTTC. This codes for CAWSVQDGQYEQYF.

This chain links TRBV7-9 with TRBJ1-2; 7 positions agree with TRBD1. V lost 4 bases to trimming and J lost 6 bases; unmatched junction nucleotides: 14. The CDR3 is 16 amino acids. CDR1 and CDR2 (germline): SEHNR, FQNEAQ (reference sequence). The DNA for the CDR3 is TGTGCCAGCAGCTCCTTGCCGGACAGGCGACCCCATGGCTACACCTTC. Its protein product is CASSSLPDRRPHGYTF.

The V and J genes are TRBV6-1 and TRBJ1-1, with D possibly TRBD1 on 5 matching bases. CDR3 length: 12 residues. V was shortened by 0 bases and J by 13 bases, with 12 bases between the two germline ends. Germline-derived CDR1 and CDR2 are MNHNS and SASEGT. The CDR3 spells CASSEAGALVFF. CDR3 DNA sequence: TGTGCCAGCAGTGAAGCAGGGGCTTTGGTTTTCTTT.

CDR3 coding DNA: TGTGCCAGCAGCTTGGATCAGGGACAGTGGTTTGGCTACACCTTC. Its protein product is CASSLDQGQWFGYTF. J is TRBJ1-2 and V is TRBV5-6; TRBD1 matches 7 bases. CDR1 is SGHDT, CDR2 YYEEEE, per germline. The CDR3 is 15 amino acids. The V and J ends lost 0 bases and 7 bases, in that order; junction bases with no gene match: 9.